Below, 14 T cell receptor beta chains from the same sample are listed, as sequenced in a study of IL-17A CD8 T cells in psoriatic arthritis synovium. Generated by immunoSEQ multiplex PCR, the TCRdb table keeps only in-frame clones and is missing some. The sample lists roughly 1,300 clones, about two thirds seen once, with 12% to 15% in the top ten. IL-17A and IFNgamma secretion assays labeled CD3+ T cells stimulated more than 1.2 hours with PMA and ionomycin. Psoriatic arthritis patients had synovial fluid drawn from joints that were actively inflamed. The sequencing sample was made of IL-17A+ (IFN-gamma+/-) memory CD8+ T cells from synovial fluid. Subset meaning: IL-17A+IFNgamma+/- memory CD8+ (Tc17) cells. Source of these receptors: a human donor with psoriatic arthritis.

The chain couples TRBV6-1 to TRBJ2-1, with no clear D. The CDR3 is 14 residues long. V was trimmed by 1 base and J by 3 bases, leaving 7 bases between them. The germline gives CDR1 MNHNS, CDR2 SASEGT. CDR3 loop: CASSEVAGYNEQFF. DNA for the CDR3: TGTGCCAGCAGTGAAGTAGCTGGCTACAATGAGCAGTTCTTC.

The sample holds a few counts of this clone. The gene calls are TRBV5-6 and TRBJ1-2; 12 bases are a match to TRBD1. V was pared by 3 bases and J by 8 bases, with 8 bases of the junction left unmatched. The CDR3 length is 15 residues. Germline values: CDR1 SGHDT, CDR2 YYEEEE. The CDR3 protein is CASSSGTGGAGGYTF. CDR3 nucleotide sequence: TGTGCCAGCAGCTCCGGGACAGGGGGCGCGGGCGGCTACACCTTC.

The chain recombines TRBV5-6 with TRBJ2-7; D is perhaps TRBD1 (5 bases). With 0 bases removed from V and 4 bases from J, the gap between germline ends came to 11 bases. This CDR3 spans 14 amino acids. Per the germline V gene, CDR1 is SGHDT and CDR2 is YYEEEE. CDR3 DNA: TGTGCCAGCAGCTTGGCTTCAGGGCCGTACGAGCAGTACTTC. Protein sequence: CASSLASGPYEQYF.

The chain is built from TRBV11-2 and TRBJ2-3, with 9 bases lining up with TRBD2. Trimming took 1 base from V and 1 from J; bases not matched to a gene: 6. From germline, CDR1 is SGHAT and CDR2 FQNNGV. The CDR3 spans 17 residues. CDR3: CASSLGLAGWGTDTQYF. CDR3 DNA sequence: TGTGCCAGCAGCTTAGGTCTAGCGGGGTGGGGCACAGATACGCAGTATTTT.

V is TRBV4-2 and J is TRBJ1-1; 8 bases align to TRBD1. This CDR3 is built from 14 residues. V gave up 3 bases and J gave up 1 base; unmatched junction bases: 1. Germline CDR1 LGHNA, CDR2 YNFKEQ. This CDR3 reads CASSQGQENTEAFF. The CDR3 nucleotides are TGTGCCAGCAGCCAGGGACAGGAGAACACTGAAGCTTTCTTT.

The gene calls are TRBV6-6 and TRBJ2-5, with D uncertain. Germline assignment: CDR1 MNHNY and CDR2 SVGAGI (reference sequence). The CDR3 covers 13 residues. V was cut by 2 bases and J by 2 bases, with 6 bases left in between. The CDR3 spells CASSYREQETQYF. The CDR3 nucleotides read TGTGCCAGCAGTTACAGGGAACAAGAGACCCAGTACTTC.

In the case of this clone: The identical CDR3 is also encoded by other nucleotide sequences in the sample. This chain uses TRBV25-1 with TRBJ2-3; D not certain. The germline CDR1 and CDR2 sequences are MGHDK and SYGVNS. This CDR3 contains 14 residues. Trimming took off 0 bases at V and 3 bases at J, with 7 bases between the two ends. The CDR3 DNA is TGTGCCAGCAGTGAATATAGCCTAACAGATACGCAGTATTTT. It translates to CASSEYSLTDTQYF. Together with reference TRBV25-1 and TRBJ2-3, the CDR3 gives the full variable domain: EADIYQTPRYLVIGTGKKITLECSQTMGHDKMYWYQQDPGMELHLIHYSYGVNSTEKGDLSSESTVSRIRTEHFPLTLESARPSHTSQYLCASSEYSLTDTQYFGPGTRLTVL.

This clone appeared a few times. V usage is TRBV6-4 and J usage is TRBJ2-3; the match to TRBD2 covers 12 bases. Germline-derived CDR1 and CDR2 are MRHNA and SNTAGT. Losses at the gene ends were 2 bases for V and 4 bases for J; bases not matched to a gene: 1. The CDR3 is 15 residues long. The CDR3 spells CASSDTSGGPDTQYF. CDR3 nucleotides: TGTGCCAGCAGTGACACTAGCGGGGGGCCAGATACGCAGTATTTT.

The sample holds a few counts of this clone. The rearrangement links TRBV29-1 to TRBJ1-1, with 7 positions matching TRBD1. The CDR3 spans 13 residues. Trimming at V came to 4 bases and at J to 0 bases, leaving 2 bases not matched to a gene. CDR1 SQVTM and CDR2 ANQGSEA come from the germline V gene. The CDR3 sequence is CSVGGQLNTEAFF. CDR3 sequence (DNA): TGCAGCGTTGGGGGACAGTTGAACACTGAAGCTTTCTTT.

The gene calls are TRBV6-1 and TRBJ2-7; 10 bases line up with TRBD2. V dropped 1 base and J dropped 0; count of bases not matched to a gene: 0. Germline CDR1 reads MNHNS; CDR2 reads SASEGT. The CDR3 sequence is 15 residues long. The CDR3 bases are TGTGCCAGCAGTGAAGGGACTAGCGGCTCCTACGAGCAGTACTTC. The encoded protein is CASSEGTSGSYEQYF.

The chain couples TRBV10-1 to TRBJ2-2; TRBD1 might be the D (5 bases). From germline, CDR1 is WNHNN and CDR2 SYGVQD (reference sequence). CDR3 size: 13 residues. V lost 2 bases, J lost 7 bases, and 8 bases lay in between. This CDR3 is CASSERGSGELFF. DNA for the CDR3: TGCGCCAGCAGTGAGAGGGGAAGCGGGGAGCTGTTTTTT.

The chain combines TRBV5-1 with TRBJ2-1; D is unclear. CDR1 and CDR2 from the germline V gene are SGHRS and YFSETQ. V shed 0 bases and J shed 3 bases, with 13 bases lying between them. CDR3 length: 16 residues. CDR3 in DNA: TGCGCCAGCAGCTTGGTAGGGCAGGCGAACTACAATGAGCAGTTCTTC. This gives the protein CASSLVGQANYNEQFF. Variable domain in full (rest from reference TRBV5-1 and TRBJ2-1): KAGVTQTPRYLIKTRGQQVTLSCSPISGHRSVSWYQQTPGQGLQFLFEYFSETQRNKGNFPGRFSGRQFSNSRSEMNVSTLELGDSALYLCASSLVGQANYNEQFFGPGTRLTVL.

V and J are TRBV11-2 and TRBJ2-5, with D tentatively TRBD1 or TRBD2 (5 bases each). Trimming took off 2 bases at V and 4 bases at J, with 14 bases between the two ends. Germline assignment: CDR1 SGHAT and CDR2 FQNNGV. The CDR3 extends over 15 amino acids. The CDR3 region is CASSLWDGVRETQYF. As DNA, the CDR3 is TGTGCCAGCAGCTTATGGGACGGGGTCCGAGAGACCCAGTACTTC.

This sequence joins TRBV6-4 and TRBJ1-2, with D possibly TRBD1 on 5 matching bases. The V gene lost 2 bases and the J gene lost 8 bases, with 18 bases spanning the gap. The CDR3 runs 15 residues. Germline values: CDR1 MRHNA, CDR2 SNTAGT. The CDR3 nucleotides read TGTGCCAGCAGTGACACCCCACAGGCCCTAGGAGGCTACACCTTC. It encodes CASSDTPQALGGYTF.